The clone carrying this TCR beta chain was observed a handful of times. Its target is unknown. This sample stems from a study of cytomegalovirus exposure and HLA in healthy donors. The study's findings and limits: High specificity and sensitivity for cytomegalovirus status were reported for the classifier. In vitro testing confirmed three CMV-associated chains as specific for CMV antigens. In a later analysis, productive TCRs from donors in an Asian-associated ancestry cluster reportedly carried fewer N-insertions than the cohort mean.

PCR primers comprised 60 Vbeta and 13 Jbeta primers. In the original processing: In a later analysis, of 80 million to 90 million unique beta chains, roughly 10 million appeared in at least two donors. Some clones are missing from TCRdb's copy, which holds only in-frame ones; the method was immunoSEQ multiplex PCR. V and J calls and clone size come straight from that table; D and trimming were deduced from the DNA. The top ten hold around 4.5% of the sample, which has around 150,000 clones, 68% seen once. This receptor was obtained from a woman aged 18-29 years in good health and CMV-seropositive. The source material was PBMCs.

The CDR3 here is CSVEVLRGDSEAFF. The CDR3 region has the DNA TGCAGCGTTGAGGTGCTCAGGGGGGACTCTGAAGCTTTCTTT. The chain couples TRBV29-1 to TRBJ1-1, with 7 bases identical to TRBD1. Germline CDR1 is SQVTM and CDR2 is ANQGSEA. This CDR3 comprises 14 residues. V lost 3 bases, J lost 6 bases, and 10 bases stayed unmatched.